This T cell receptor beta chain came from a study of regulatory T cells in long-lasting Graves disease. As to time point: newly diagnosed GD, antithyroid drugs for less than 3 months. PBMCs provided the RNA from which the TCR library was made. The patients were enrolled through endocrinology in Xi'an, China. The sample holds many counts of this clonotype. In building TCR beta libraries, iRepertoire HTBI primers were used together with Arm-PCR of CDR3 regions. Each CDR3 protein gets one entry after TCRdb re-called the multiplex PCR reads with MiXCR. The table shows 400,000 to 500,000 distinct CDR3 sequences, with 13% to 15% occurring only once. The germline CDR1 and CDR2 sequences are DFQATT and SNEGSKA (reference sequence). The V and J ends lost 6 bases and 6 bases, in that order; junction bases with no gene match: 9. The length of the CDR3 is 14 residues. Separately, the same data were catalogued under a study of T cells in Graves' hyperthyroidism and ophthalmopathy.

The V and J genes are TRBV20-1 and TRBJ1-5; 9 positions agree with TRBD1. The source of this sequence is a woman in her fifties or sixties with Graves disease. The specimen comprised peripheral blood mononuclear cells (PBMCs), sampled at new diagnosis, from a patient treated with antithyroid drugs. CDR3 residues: CSALMGTGLQPQHF. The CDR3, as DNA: TGCAGTGCCCTTATGGGGACAGGGCTTCAGCCCCAGCATTTT.